These T cell receptor beta chains were read from a single sample in a study of blood T cell repertoires in COVID-19. This table comes from immunoSEQ multiplex PCR, and its TCRdb copy is limited to in-frame clones, with some not included. The top ten clones hold 1.3% of a sample with roughly 220,000 clones, about 80% of them seen once. The sequencing input was PBMCs or T cells enriched from blood (not recorded which). The receptors here all came from a woman in her forties with acute COVID-19. The CDR3 runs from the conserved cysteine through the conserved F or W. The order of the fields is clone size, J gene, D gene, V gene, CDR3 DNA, CDR3 protein. D genes are given only for firm matches. Clone size is stated in some rows and not others, as once, few, many or a class when expanded.

>NA|TRBJ2-6|NA|TRBV6-1
TGTGCCAGCAGTGAACAGGTCACTGGGGCCAACGTCCTGACTTTC
CASSEQVTGANVLTF
>NA|TRBJ2-2|TRBD2|TRBV7-3
TGTGCCAGCAGCTTAAAACTAGCGGCTAACACCGGGGAGCTGTTTTTT
CASSLKLAANTGELFF
>NA|TRBJ1-5|NA|TRBV7-2
TGTGCCAGCAGCTTAGCGGGCGGGCAGGTCCTTAGGAATCAGCCCCAGCATTTT
CASSLAGGQVLRNQPQHF
>NA|TRBJ1-2|TRBD1|TRBV3-1/TRBV3-2
TGTGCCAGCAGCCTGGGGACAGAGTCTATTGGCTACACCTTC
CASSLGTESIGYTF
>NA|TRBJ1-4|TRBD1|TRBV6-5
TGTGCCAGCAGAGAGGGGGCGCATGAAAAACTGTTTTTT
CASREGAHEKLFF
>NA|TRBJ2-7|TRBD2|TRBV10-3
TGTGCCATCAGAGTTAGCGGGAGCTCCTACGAGCAGTACTTC
CAIRVSGSSYEQYF
>NA|TRBJ2-1|NA|TRBV10-1
TGCGCCAGCGGGGCGCAGACCAATGAGCAGTTCTTC
CASGAQTNEQFF
>NA|TRBJ2-1|TRBD2|TRBV10-3
TGTGCCTCCTCACCCGGAGCGGGGGGGACCTACAATGAGCAGTTCTTC
CASSPGAGGTYNEQFF
>NA|TRBJ2-3|NA|TRBV9
TGTGCCAGCTCCACGGGACTGGGCACAGATACGCAGTATTTT
CASSTGLGTDTQYF
>NA|TRBJ2-7|TRBD1|TRBV7-8
TGTGCCAGCAGCCCTAGGTGGGGGACAGGGAAAAGGGAGCAGTACTTC
CASSPRWGTGKREQYF
>once|TRBJ2-5|TRBD2|TRBV28
TGTGCCAGCAGATGGGGTAGCGGGATCGGGGAGACCCAGTACTTC
CASRWGSGIGETQYF
>NA|TRBJ2-7|NA|TRBV6-6
TGTGCCAGCAGCTCCCCGGCAGGGGGGAGAAACGAGCAGTACTTC
CASSSPAGGRNEQYF
>NA|TRBJ2-7|TRBD2|TRBV27
TGTGCCAGCGCCCCGCTAGCGGCATTCGAGCAGTACTTC
CASAPLAAFEQYF
>NA|TRBJ1-2|TRBD1|TRBV12-3/TRBV12-4
TGTGCCAGCACCTTTAGTACAGGGGTCGGCTACACCTTC
CASTFSTGVGYTF
>once|TRBJ2-7|NA|TRBV2
TGTGCCAGCAGAGCAGGGGACACGGCGCGGGAGCAGTACTTC
CASRAGDTAREQYF
>NA|TRBJ2-2|NA|TRBV7-7
TGTGCCAGCAGCCCGAGACTCGCGGGACTCGCGAACACCGGGGAGCTGTTTTTT
CASSPRLAGLANTGELFF
>NA|TRBJ1-2|TRBD1|TRBV9
TGTGCCAGCAGCCCGCGAGAGGACAGGGAGTATAGCTATGGCTACACCTTC
CASSPREDREYSYGYTF
>NA|TRBJ1-2|TRBD1|TRBV3-1/TRBV3-2
TGTGCCAGCAGCCGACTGTCGACAGGGGGAAGGGGTGGCTACACCTTC
CASSRLSTGGRGGYTF
>many|TRBJ1-1|TRBD1|TRBV7-9
TGTGCCAGCAGCGCACGACAGGGGGAGATCACTGAAGCTTTCTTT
CASSARQGEITEAFF
>NA|TRBJ1-2|NA|TRBV6-5
TGTGCCGGACGACTGTCGGGATCTAACTATGGCTACACCTTC
CAGRLSGSNYGYTF
>NA|TRBJ1-5|NA|TRBV2
TGTGCCAGCAGTGAATTTAAGACAGTTAGCAATCAGCCCCAGCATTTT
CASSEFKTVSNQPQHF
>few|TRBJ2-2|TRBD1|TRBV6-2/TRBV6-3
TGTGCCAGCAGTGAGGCAGGGCAGGGGGCCGGGGAGCTGTTTTTT
CASSEAGQGAGELFF
>NA|TRBJ1-5|NA|TRBV2
TGTGCCAGCAAAAGGGCCACAGGGCAGCCCCAGCATTTT
CASKRATGQPQHF
>NA|TRBJ1-1|NA|TRBV6-1
TGTGCCAGCAGTGAACCCGCAGCCCCGAGGACTGAAGCTTTCTTT
CASSEPAAPRTEAFF
>NA|TRBJ2-7|NA|TRBV14
TGTGCCAGCAGCCCCCAAGGAGAACTAGACAGGCCCAACCTTGACGAGCAGTACTTC
CASSPQGELDRPNLDEQYF
>NA|TRBJ1-1|NA|TRBV28
TGTGCCAGCAGTTCGGGGGGACGTGTCAACACTGAAGCTTTCTTT
CASSSGGRVNTEAFF
>NA|TRBJ2-4|NA|TRBV4-3
TGCGCCAGCAGCCAAGAACTAGGGGGAAGGGGCATTCAGTACTTC
CASSQELGGRGIQYF